Listed below are T cell receptor beta chains from one sample, sequenced in a study of CD8 T cells in Susac syndrome. TCRdb fed the immunoSEQ multiplex PCR reads into MiXCR, producing one record per CDR3 protein. The sample lists under 250,000 distinct CDR3 sequences, 85% to 95% occurring once. Input material: CD4+ T cells from PBMCs. The receptors were sampled from a human donor with multiple sclerosis. Each CDR3 is given with its conserved first and last residue. The order of the fields is J gene, D gene, V gene, clone size, CDR3 protein, CDR3 DNA. D genes are given only for firm matches. The listing skips clone size in some rows; elsewhere it reads once, few, many or a size class.

TRBJ2-5	TRBD2	TRBV3-1	NA	CASSQISTSIGEETQYF	TGTGCCAGCAGCCAAATCTCGACTAGCATCGGGGAGGAGACCCAGTACTTC
TRBJ1-2	TRBD1	TRBV10-3	NA	CAISGQGLANYGYTF	TGTGCCATCAGCGGACAGGGGTTAGCTAACTATGGCTACACCTTC
TRBJ2-6	NA	TRBV5-6	NA	CASSLGLALSGANVLTF	TGTGCCAGCAGCTTAGGCCTAGCGCTTTCTGGGGCCAACGTCCTGACTTTC
TRBJ2-3	TRBD1	TRBV12-3/TRBV12-4	NA	CASSFGTGGPTDTQYF	TGTGCCAGCAGTTTCGGGACAGGGGGGCCCACAGATACGCAGTATTTT
TRBJ2-3	NA	TRBV14	NA	CASSQPGPPNPDTQYF	TGTGCCAGCAGCCAACCGGGACCCCCGAACCCAGATACGCAGTATTTT
TRBJ1-3	NA	TRBV6-1	NA	CAISEVNDGHSGNTIYF	TGTGCCATCAGTGAGGTAAACGACGGTCACTCTGGAAACACCATATATTTT
TRBJ1-6	NA	TRBV2	NA	CASSVLSGVYNSPLHF	TGTGCCAGCAGTGTTTTATCAGGGGTCTATAATTCACCCCTCCACTTT
TRBJ1-2	TRBD1	TRBV2	NA	CASSTGGAFGYTF	TGTGCCAGCAGCACAGGGGGCGCATTTGGCTACACCTTC
TRBJ2-4	NA	TRBV20-1	NA	CSSPGQPLAKNIQYF	TGCAGCAGCCCCGGACAGCCTTTAGCCAAAAACATTCAGTACTTC
TRBJ2-3	TRBD2	TRBV5-1	NA	CASSLAGDTQYF	TGTGCCAGCAGTTTAGCGGGAGATACGCAGTATTTT
TRBJ1-1	NA	TRBV5-1	NA	CASSFAGDTEAFF	TGCGCCAGCAGCTTCGCGGGGGACACTGAAGCTTTCTTT
TRBJ2-3	TRBD2	TRBV20-1	NA	CSAEGAGADTQYF	TGCAGTGCTGAAGGAGCGGGGGCGGATACGCAGTATTTT
TRBJ1-3	NA	TRBV5-6	NA	CASTGVSGNTIYF	TGTGCCAGCACGGGGGTCTCTGGAAACACCATATATTTT
TRBJ2-7	NA	TRBV3-1	NA	CASSQGRGAGEQYF	TGTGCCAGCAGCCAAGGTCGGGGGGCGGGAGAGCAGTACTTC
TRBJ2-4	NA	TRBV6-1	few	CASWHARAKNIQYF	TGTGCCAGCTGGCACGCTCGGGCCAAAAACATTCAGTACTTC
TRBJ1-2	NA	TRBV29-1	NA	CSVGVGGGYGYTF	TGCAGCGTTGGGGTAGGGGGAGGCTATGGCTACACCTTC
TRBJ1-1	NA	TRBV5-1	NA	CASRPGGRTTEAFF	TGCGCCAGCAGACCCGGGGGACGTACCACTGAAGCTTTCTTT
TRBJ2-2	NA	TRBV6-5	NA	CASSYSTGSNTGELFF	TGTGCCAGCAGTTACTCCACAGGATCCAACACCGGGGAGCTGTTTTTT
TRBJ2-2	NA	TRBV6-5	NA	CASRPPLGTGELFF	TGTGCCAGCAGGCCCCCGTTAGGGACCGGGGAGCTGTTTTTT
TRBJ1-4	NA	TRBV7-9	NA	CASSLGAGATNEKLFF	TGTGCCAGCAGCTTAGGTGCAGGCGCAACTAATGAAAAACTGTTTTTT
TRBJ2-4	TRBD2	TRBV20-1	NA	CSARAVAGVTKNIQYF	TGCAGTGCTAGAGCCGTAGCGGGAGTTACCAAAAACATTCAGTACTTC
TRBJ1-2	NA	TRBV7-2	NA	CASSFPGIAYGYTF	TGTGCCAGCAGCTTTCCCGGGATAGCCTATGGCTACACCTTC
TRBJ1-5	NA	TRBV20-1	NA	CSAAPLKEQPQHF	TGCAGTGCGGCCCCCTTAAAGGAGCAGCCCCAGCATTTT
TRBJ1-2	TRBD1	TRBV12-3/TRBV12-4	NA	CASSLDGTGVSGYTF	TGTGCCAGCAGTTTAGATGGGACAGGGGTTAGTGGCTACACCTTC
TRBJ2-5	NA	TRBV5-1	few	CASSLAGGLQETQYF	TGCGCCAGCAGCTTGGCCGGGGGGCTCCAAGAGACCCAGTACTTC
TRBJ2-3	TRBD2	TRBV24-1	NA	CATSDPGLAGDADTQYF	TGTGCCACCAGTGACCCCGGACTAGCGGGAGATGCAGATACGCAGTATTTT
TRBJ2-5	NA	TRBV20-1	NA	CSARDLRAPNQETQYF	TGCAGTGCTAGAGATCTCAGGGCCCCCAACCAAGAGACCCAGTACTTC
TRBJ2-1	TRBD1	TRBV18	NA	CASSNRDRVNEQFF	TGTGCCAGCTCAAACCGGGACAGGGTGAATGAGCAGTTCTTC
TRBJ2-3	TRBD2	TRBV30	NA	CAWILAGNTDTQYF	TGTGCCTGGATACTAGCGGGTAACACAGATACGCAGTATTTT
TRBJ2-1	TRBD1	TRBV7-3	once	CASSLTGTGGFNEQFF	TGTGCCAGCAGCTTAACCGGGACAGGGGGCTTCAATGAGCAGTTCTTC
TRBJ2-2	TRBD1	TRBV25-1	NA	CASSASGQGAGELFF	TGTGCCAGCAGTGCGTCCGGGCAGGGGGCCGGGGAGCTGTTTTTT
TRBJ1-1	NA	TRBV28	NA	CASSLGGAWGTEAFF	TGTGCCAGCAGTTTGGGGGGCGCTTGGGGCACTGAAGCTTTCTTT
TRBJ1-3	TRBD1	TRBV20-1	NA	CSARGRQGENSGNTIYF	TGCAGTGCTAGAGGCCGACAGGGGGAGAACTCTGGAAACACCATATATTTT
TRBJ2-5	NA	TRBV20-1	NA	CSAAGQETQYF	TGCAGTGCCGCGGGACAAGAGACCCAGTACTTC
TRBJ2-2	NA	TRBV2	NA	CASSGGGVTGELFF	TGTGCCAGCAGTGGAGGGGGGGTTACCGGGGAGCTGTTTTTT
TRBJ1-4	TRBD1	TRBV7-2	NA	CASSLRTGAINEKLFF	TGTGCCAGCAGCCTAAGGACAGGGGCTATTAATGAAAAACTGTTTTTT
TRBJ2-6	NA	TRBV15	NA	CATSRAGGANVLTF	TGTGCCACCTCGCGGGCCGGCGGGGCCAACGTCCTGACTTTC
TRBJ1-3	NA	TRBV5-1	once	CASSLPSGGSGNTIYF	TGCGCCAGCAGTCTCCCCAGCGGGGGGTCTGGAAACACCATATATTTT
TRBJ2-2	TRBD1	TRBV20-1	once	CSARAGTGGMNTGELFF	TGCAGTGCCCGCGCCGGGACAGGAGGGATGAACACCGGGGAGCTGTTTTTT
TRBJ2-5	NA	TRBV3-1	few	CASRVQETQYF	TGTGCCAGTCGCGTACAAGAGACCCAGTACTTC
TRBJ2-5	TRBD1	TRBV5-6	NA	CASSGRTGGGGETQYF	TGTGCCAGCAGCGGGCGGACAGGGGGCGGTGGGGAGACCCAGTACTTC
TRBJ2-7	TRBD1	TRBV9	NA	CASSVGVQGAYEQYF	TGTGCCAGCAGCGTAGGGGTACAGGGGGCCTACGAGCAGTACTTC
TRBJ1-1	TRBD1	TRBV7-8	NA	CASSYRTGGRGMNTEAFF	TGTGCCAGCAGCTATAGGACAGGGGGCAGGGGGATGAACACTGAAGCTTTCTTT
TRBJ1-6	NA	TRBV3-1	once	CASSQEGPADSPLHF	TGTGCCAGCAGCCAAGAGGGGCCTGCGGATTCACCCCTCCACTTT
TRBJ2-7	NA	TRBV12-3/TRBV12-4	NA	CASSLTSFYEQYF	TGTGCCAGCAGTCTGACCTCGTTCTACGAGCAGTACTTC
TRBJ1-2	TRBD1	TRBV12-3/TRBV12-4	NA	CASSPSAPGTGGHYGYTF	TGTGCCAGCAGCCCTAGTGCACCCGGGACAGGGGGCCACTATGGCTACACCTTC
TRBJ2-1	TRBD2	TRBV29-1	NA	CSAPGTSGTYNEQFF	TGCAGCGCGCCGGGTACTAGCGGGACCTACAATGAGCAGTTCTTC
TRBJ2-2	NA	TRBV6-6	NA	CASSWGTGELFF	TGTGCCAGCAGTTGGGGGACCGGGGAGCTGTTTTTT
TRBJ2-6	NA	TRBV6-2/TRBV6-3	NA	CASSYSLLISGANVLTF	TGTGCCAGCAGTTACTCGTTACTAATCTCTGGGGCCAACGTCCTGACTTTC
TRBJ2-5	NA	TRBV5-1	NA	CASSQSQETQYF	TGCGCCAGCAGCCAGAGCCAAGAGACCCAGTACTTC
TRBJ2-1	NA	TRBV5-1	NA	CASSLELNEQFF	TGCGCCAGCAGCTTGGAACTCAATGAGCAGTTCTTC
TRBJ2-3	NA	TRBV7-9	NA	CASSLAHPWQYF	TGTGCCAGCAGCTTAGCCCACCCGTGGCAGTATTTT
TRBJ1-1	TRBD1	TRBV11-2	NA	CASRQGETEAFF	TGTGCCAGCCGACAGGGAGAGACTGAAGCTTTCTTT